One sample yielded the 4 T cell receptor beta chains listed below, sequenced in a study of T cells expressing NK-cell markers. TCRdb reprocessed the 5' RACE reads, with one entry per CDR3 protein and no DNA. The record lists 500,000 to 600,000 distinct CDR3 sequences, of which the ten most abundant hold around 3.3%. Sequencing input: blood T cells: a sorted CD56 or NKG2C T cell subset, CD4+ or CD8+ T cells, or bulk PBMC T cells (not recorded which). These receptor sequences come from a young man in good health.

The CDR3 sequence: CSVEDAAGANTGELFF. J is TRBJ2-2 and V is TRBV29-1. The CDR3 loop spans 16 amino acids. Germline-derived CDR1 and CDR2 are SQVTM and ANQGSEA.

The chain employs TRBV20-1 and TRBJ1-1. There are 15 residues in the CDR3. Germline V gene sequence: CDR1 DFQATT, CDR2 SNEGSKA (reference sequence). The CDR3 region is CSARPSGRMNTEAFF.

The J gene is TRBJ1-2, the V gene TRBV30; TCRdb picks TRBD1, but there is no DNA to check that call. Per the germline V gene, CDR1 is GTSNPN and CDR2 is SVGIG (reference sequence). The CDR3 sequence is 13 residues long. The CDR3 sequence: CAWSEGQFHGYTF.

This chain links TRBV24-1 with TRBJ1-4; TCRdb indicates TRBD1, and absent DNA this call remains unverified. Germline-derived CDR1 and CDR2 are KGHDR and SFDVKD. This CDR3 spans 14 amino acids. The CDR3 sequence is CATSGDGDHEKLFF.